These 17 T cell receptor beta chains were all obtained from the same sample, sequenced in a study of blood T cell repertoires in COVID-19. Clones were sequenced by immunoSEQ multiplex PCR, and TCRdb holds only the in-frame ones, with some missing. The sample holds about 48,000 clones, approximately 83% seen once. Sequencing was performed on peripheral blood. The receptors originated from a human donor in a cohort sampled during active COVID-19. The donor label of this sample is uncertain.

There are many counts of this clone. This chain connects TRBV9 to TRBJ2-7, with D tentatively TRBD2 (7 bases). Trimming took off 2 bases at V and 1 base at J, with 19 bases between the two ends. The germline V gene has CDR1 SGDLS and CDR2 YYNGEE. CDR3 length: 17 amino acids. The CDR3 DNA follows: TGTGCCAGCAGCGTCCACCCCTCGGGGGGCTCTTCCTACGAGCAGTACTTC. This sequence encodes CASSVHPSGGSSYEQYF.

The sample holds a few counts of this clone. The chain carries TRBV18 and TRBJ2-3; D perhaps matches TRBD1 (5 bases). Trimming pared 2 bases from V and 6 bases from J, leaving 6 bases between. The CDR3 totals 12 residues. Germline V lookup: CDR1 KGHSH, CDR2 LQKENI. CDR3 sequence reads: CASSPKGDTQYF. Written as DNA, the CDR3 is TGTGCCAGCTCACCAAAGGGGGATACGCAGTATTTT.

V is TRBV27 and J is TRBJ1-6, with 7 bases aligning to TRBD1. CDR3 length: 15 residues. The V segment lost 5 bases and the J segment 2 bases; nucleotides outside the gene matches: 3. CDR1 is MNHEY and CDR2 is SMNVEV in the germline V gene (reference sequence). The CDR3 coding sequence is TGTGCCAGCAGTCCGGGACAGACCTATAATTCACCCCTCCACTTT. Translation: CASSPGQTYNSPLHF.

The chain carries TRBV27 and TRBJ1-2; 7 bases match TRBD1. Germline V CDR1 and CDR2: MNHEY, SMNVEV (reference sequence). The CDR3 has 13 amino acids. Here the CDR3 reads CASSGTAASGYTF. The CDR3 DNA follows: TGTGCTTCCTCGGGGACAGCGGCTTCCGGCTACACCTTC.

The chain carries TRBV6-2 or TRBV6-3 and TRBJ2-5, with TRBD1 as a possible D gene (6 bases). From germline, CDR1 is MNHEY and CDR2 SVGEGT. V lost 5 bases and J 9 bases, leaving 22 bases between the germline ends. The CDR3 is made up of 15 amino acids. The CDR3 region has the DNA TGTGCCAGCAGTCCCCGGGCCCCCAGGGGTTTGTCCCAGTACTTC. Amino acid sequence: CASSPRAPRGLSQYF.

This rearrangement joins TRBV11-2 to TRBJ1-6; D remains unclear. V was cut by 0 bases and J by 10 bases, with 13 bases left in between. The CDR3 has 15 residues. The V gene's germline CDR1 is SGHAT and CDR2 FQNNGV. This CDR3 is CASSLEGGNHSPLHF. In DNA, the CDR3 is TGTGCCAGCAGCTTAGAAGGAGGTAACCACTCACCCCTCCACTTT.

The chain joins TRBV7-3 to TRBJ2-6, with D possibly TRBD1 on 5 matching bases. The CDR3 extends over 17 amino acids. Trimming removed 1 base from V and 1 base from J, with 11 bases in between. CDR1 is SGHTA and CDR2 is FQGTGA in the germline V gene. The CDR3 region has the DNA TGTGCCAGCAGCTTAATCCCAGGGAAGTCTGGGGCCAACGTCCTGACTTTC. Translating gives CASSLIPGKSGANVLTF.

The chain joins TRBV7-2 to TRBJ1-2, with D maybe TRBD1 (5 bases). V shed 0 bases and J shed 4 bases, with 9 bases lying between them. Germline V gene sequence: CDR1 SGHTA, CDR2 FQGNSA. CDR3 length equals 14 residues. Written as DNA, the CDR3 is TGTGCCAGCAGCTTAGCGAGGACATCCTATGGCTACACCTTC. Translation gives CASSLARTSYGYTF.

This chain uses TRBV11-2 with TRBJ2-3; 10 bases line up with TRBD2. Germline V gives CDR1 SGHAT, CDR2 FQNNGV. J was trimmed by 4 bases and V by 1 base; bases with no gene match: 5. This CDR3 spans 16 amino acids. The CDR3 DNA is TGTGCCAGCAGCTTAGGGTGGAGCGGGGGGGCAGATACGCAGTATTTT. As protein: CASSLGWSGGADTQYF.

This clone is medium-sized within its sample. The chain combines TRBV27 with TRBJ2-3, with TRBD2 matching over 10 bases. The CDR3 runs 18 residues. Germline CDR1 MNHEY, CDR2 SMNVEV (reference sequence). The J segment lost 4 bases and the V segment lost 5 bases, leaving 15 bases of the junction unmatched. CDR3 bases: TGTGCCAGCAGTCCTTTCCAGCCCGGGACTAGCGTCCCAGATACGCAGTATTTT. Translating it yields CASSPFQPGTSVPDTQYF.

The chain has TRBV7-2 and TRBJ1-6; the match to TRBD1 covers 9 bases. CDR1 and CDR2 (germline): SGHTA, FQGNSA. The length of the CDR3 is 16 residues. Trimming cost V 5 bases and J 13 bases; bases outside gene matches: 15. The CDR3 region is CASSALAGQGKSPLHF. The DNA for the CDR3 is TGTGCCAGCAGCGCGCTCGCGGGACAGGGAAAATCGCCCCTCCACTTT.

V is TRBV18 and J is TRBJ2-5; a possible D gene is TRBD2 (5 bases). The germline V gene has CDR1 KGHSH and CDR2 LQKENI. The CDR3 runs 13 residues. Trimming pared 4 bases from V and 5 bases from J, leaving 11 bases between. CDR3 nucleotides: TGTGCCAGCTCACAAGGACGAGGGGAGACCCAGTACTTC. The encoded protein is CASSQGRGETQYF.

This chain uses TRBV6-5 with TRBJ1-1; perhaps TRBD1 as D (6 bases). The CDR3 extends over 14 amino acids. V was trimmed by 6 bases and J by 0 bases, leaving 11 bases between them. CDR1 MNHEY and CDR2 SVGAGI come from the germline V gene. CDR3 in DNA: TGTGCCAGCAGCGTAGACAGGATGAACACTGAAGCTTTCTTT. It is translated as CASSVDRMNTEAFF.

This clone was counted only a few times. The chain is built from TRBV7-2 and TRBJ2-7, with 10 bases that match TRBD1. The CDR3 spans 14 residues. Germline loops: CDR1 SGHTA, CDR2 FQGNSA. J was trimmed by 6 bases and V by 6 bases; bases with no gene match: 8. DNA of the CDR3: TGTGCCAGCAGGGGCGGACAGGGGGTGGGCGAGCAGTACTTC. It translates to CASRGGQGVGEQYF.

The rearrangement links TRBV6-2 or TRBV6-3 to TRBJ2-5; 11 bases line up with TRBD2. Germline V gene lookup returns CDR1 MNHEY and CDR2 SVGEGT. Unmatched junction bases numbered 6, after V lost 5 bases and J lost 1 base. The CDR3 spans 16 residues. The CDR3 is CASSNPLAGGQETQYF. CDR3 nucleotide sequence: TGTGCCAGCAGTAACCCGCTAGCGGGGGGCCAAGAGACCCAGTACTTC.

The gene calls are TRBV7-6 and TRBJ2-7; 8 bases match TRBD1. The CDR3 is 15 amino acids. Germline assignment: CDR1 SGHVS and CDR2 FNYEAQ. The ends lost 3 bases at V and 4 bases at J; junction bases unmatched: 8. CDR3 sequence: CASSFGGTGQYEQYF. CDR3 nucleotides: TGTGCCAGCAGCTTTGGCGGGACAGGACAGTACGAGCAGTACTTC.

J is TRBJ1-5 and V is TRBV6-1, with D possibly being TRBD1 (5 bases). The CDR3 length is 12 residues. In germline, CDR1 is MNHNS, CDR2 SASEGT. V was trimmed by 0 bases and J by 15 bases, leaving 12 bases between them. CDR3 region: CASSEAGTGLHF. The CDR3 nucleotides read TGTGCCAGCAGTGAAGCAGGCACAGGTCTGCATTTT.